These 27 T cell receptor beta chains share one sample of origin, sequenced in a study of control samples from healthy donors and cancer patients. The protocol was immunoSEQ multiplex PCR, while the TCRdb copy is restricted to in-frame clones and leaves out a portion. The data show just over 90,000 clones, around 86% seen once. Source material: blood. The receptor source for this set is a woman between 50 and 59 years old in good health.

The chain links TRBV7-9 to TRBJ1-2; D unresolved. V gave up 5 bases and J gave up 7 bases, with 11 bases separating them. The V gene's germline CDR1 is SEHNR and CDR2 FQNEAQ (reference sequence). This CDR3 comprises 12 residues. In DNA form, the CDR3 reads TGTGCCAGCAGCCTTATAAATGGTGGCTACACCTTC. This sequence encodes CASSLINGGYTF.

V usage is TRBV12-3 or TRBV12-4 and J usage is TRBJ2-2, with a possible D match to TRBD1 (6 bases). CDR3 length equals 13 residues. Trimming left V 5 bases short and J 7 bases short, with 11 bases between. CDR3 region: CASSTRTVGELFF. DNA for the CDR3: TGTGCCAGCAGTACCCGGACAGTCGGGGAGCTGTTTTTT.

The chain links TRBV7-8 to TRBJ1-6, with a weak D call TRBD1 (6 bases). This CDR3 spans 17 amino acids. Germline V CDR1 and CDR2: SGHVS, FQNEAQ. The V end was cut by 2 bases, the J end by 5 bases, with 16 bases between. The CDR3, as DNA: TGTGCCAGCAGCTTATTGCGGGGGGCGATCGATAATTCACCCCTCCACTTT. Protein sequence: CASSLLRGAIDNSPLHF.

This chain uses TRBV15 with TRBJ1-2, with 9 bases aligning to TRBD1. The trim removed 0 bases at V and 0 bases at J, leaving 8 bases unmatched. CDR3 size: 18 residues. The germline V gene encodes CDR1 LNHNV and CDR2 YYDKDF (reference sequence). CDR3 sequence reads: CATSRERDGTGSNYGYTF. CDR3 DNA sequence: TGTGCCACCAGCAGAGAGAGAGATGGGACAGGGTCTAACTATGGCTACACCTTC. The variable domain in full, completed from reference TRBV15 and TRBJ1-2, reads DAMVIQNPRYQVTQFGKPVTLSCSQTLNHNVMYWYQQKSSQAPKLLFHYYDKDFNNEADTPDNFQSRRPNTSFCFLDIRSPGLGDTAMYLCATSRERDGTGSNYGYTFGSGTRLTVV.

The chain employs TRBV7-9 and TRBJ2-7; TRBD1 matches at 8 bases. Trimming cost V 5 bases and J 2 bases; bases outside gene matches: 5. Germline V gene lookup returns CDR1 SEHNR and CDR2 FQNEAQ (reference sequence). This CDR3 has 14 residues. This chain's CDR3 is CASSQGAAPYEQYF. CDR3 DNA sequence: TGTGCCAGCAGCCAGGGGGCCGCCCCCTACGAGCAGTACTTC.

The V call is TRBV18, the J call TRBJ2-7; 15 bases agree with TRBD2. V was pared by 0 bases and J by 0 bases, with 3 bases of the junction left unmatched. This CDR3 region has 18 residues. The germline V gene encodes CDR1 KGHSH and CDR2 LQKENI. CDR3 loop: CASSPPGLAGGTSYEQYF. The CDR3, as DNA: TGTGCCAGCTCACCACCCGGACTAGCGGGAGGGACCTCCTACGAGCAGTACTTC.

The gene calls are TRBV9 and TRBJ2-3; 13 bases line up with TRBD2. Germline trimming cut 3 bases from V and 6 bases from J; bases unmatched to any gene: 4. The germline gives CDR1 SGDLS, CDR2 YYNGEE. This CDR3 contains 15 residues. The CDR3 DNA sequence: TGTGCCAGCAGCGAGACTAGCGGGGGGAGGGATACGCAGTATTTT. The encoded protein is CASSETSGGRDTQYF.

CDR3 DNA: TGTGCCAGCAGCTACCCGGGACTAGCGGGGGCACGAGAGACCCAGTACTTC. Translating it yields CASSYPGLAGARETQYF. This sequence joins TRBV5-4 and TRBJ2-5; 14 nucleotides match TRBD2. V gave up 3 bases and J gave up 4 bases; unmatched junction bases: 8. Germline V lookup: CDR1 SGHNT, CDR2 YYREEE (reference sequence). The CDR3 is 17 amino acids.

This chain links TRBV6-6 with TRBJ2-2, with D perhaps matching TRBD1 (6 bases). The CDR3 extends over 15 amino acids. Trimming removed 7 bases at V and 0 bases at J, with 12 bases between. Germline V gives CDR1 MNHNY, CDR2 SVGAGI (reference sequence). CDR3 region: CASTLTGTNTGELFF. In nucleotides, the CDR3 is TGTGCCAGCACTCTAACAGGGACGAACACCGGGGAGCTGTTTTTT.

The chain couples TRBV19 to TRBJ1-3; TRBD1 matches at 7 bases. V shed 5 bases and J 0 bases; nucleotides not matched to a gene: 10. Germline lookup yields CDR1 LNHDA and CDR2 SQIVND (reference sequence). The CDR3 is 17 residues long. CDR3 DNA sequence: TGTGCCAGTAGTCCACCCCTGACAGGGTCCTCTGGAAACACCATATATTTT. Its translation is CASSPPLTGSSGNTIYF.

J is TRBJ1-5 and V is TRBV24-1; D unclear. The V gene lost 7 bases and the J gene lost 15 bases, with 18 bases spanning the gap. The CDR3 is 12 residues long. Per germline, CDR1 KGHDR and CDR2 SFDVKD. CDR3 nucleotides: TGTGCCACCAGACTCCTTGGTCGGGGTCTGCATTTT. It is translated as CATRLLGRGLHF.

This chain joins TRBV5-1 and TRBJ1-6; 10 nucleotides line up with TRBD1. This CDR3 is 16 amino acids long. Per the germline V gene, CDR1 is SGHRS and CDR2 is YFSETQ. J gave up 7 bases and V 5 bases, and 9 bases lay outside the gene matches. The DNA of the CDR3 is TGCGCCAGCAGACCAACTCCGGGACAGGGGAATTCACCCCTCCACTTT. Translation: CASRPTPGQGNSPLHF. The full variable domain, with the rest looked up from reference TRBV5-1 and TRBJ1-6, is KAGVTQTPRYLIKTRGQQVTLSCSPISGHRSVSWYQQTPGQGLQFLFEYFSETQRNKGNFPGRFSGRQFSNSRSEMNVSTLELGDSALYLCASRPTPGQGNSPLHFGNGTRLTVT.

The chain has TRBV6-5 and TRBJ1-1, with D uncertain. The germline V gene has CDR1 MNHEY and CDR2 SVGAGI. The germline V and J ends were trimmed by 4 bases and 0 bases, with 6 bases remaining between them. The CDR3 extends over 13 amino acids. In nucleotides, the CDR3 is TGTGCCAGCAGTTTTGGACTGAACACTGAAGCTTTCTTT. Its protein product is CASSFGLNTEAFF.

The chain combines TRBV2 with TRBJ1-6; D possibly corresponds to TRBD1 (5 bases). The CDR3 has 15 residues. Germline assignment: CDR1 SNHLY and CDR2 FYNNEI. Trimming stripped 7 bases from V and 7 bases from J, with 17 bases between. The CDR3 sequence: CASNGAGLPNSPLHF. CDR3 DNA: TGTGCCAGCAATGGGGCAGGCCTCCCAAATTCACCCCTCCACTTT.

This rearrangement joins TRBV6-4 to TRBJ2-1; 9 bases align to TRBD2. V dropped 0 bases and J dropped 12; count of bases not matched to a gene: 9. The length of the CDR3 is 15 residues. Germline-derived CDR1 and CDR2 are MRHNA and SNTAGT. CDR3: CASSDSSAGGLWQFF. The CDR3 coding sequence is TGTGCCAGCAGTGACTCGAGTGCGGGAGGGCTTTGGCAGTTCTTC.

The chain employs TRBV10-2 and TRBJ1-1; D gene uncertain. Trimming stripped 4 bases from V and 3 bases from J, with 15 bases between. The CDR3 totals 15 residues. Germline CDR1 WSHSY, CDR2 SAAADI. CDR3 amino acids: CASSGAGVGDTEAFF. The CDR3 DNA is TGCGCCAGCAGTGGAGCCGGGGTTGGGGACACTGAAGCTTTCTTT.

The gene calls are TRBV7-2 and TRBJ2-3; D not resolved. The CDR3 totals 15 residues. The V and J ends lost 0 bases and 0 bases respectively, with 7 bases between them. CDR1 and CDR2 from the germline V gene are SGHTA and FQGNSA. The CDR3 DNA reads as TGTGCCAGCAGCTTAGCAGGGTACAGCACAGATACGCAGTATTTT. Translation: CASSLAGYSTDTQYF.

The J gene is TRBJ2-5, the V gene TRBV7-6, with 7 bases that match TRBD1. The CDR3 contains 16 residues. CDR1 and CDR2 from the germline V gene are SGHVS and FNYEAQ. V was pared by 5 bases and J by 5 bases, with 14 bases of the junction left unmatched. The CDR3 region is CASSPEGTANGETQYF. The CDR3, as DNA: TGTGCCAGCAGCCCAGAAGGGACAGCTAATGGGGAGACCCAGTACTTC.

This clone has just a few counts. The chain uses TRBV4-2 and TRBJ1-6; TRBD1 matches 7 bases. Germline CDR1 is LGHNA and CDR2 is YNFKEQ. V trimming: 0 bases; J trimming: 0 bases; junction bases outside the gene matches: 11. This CDR3 spans 20 amino acids. The CDR3 is CASSQDLTGPTSSYNSPLHF. The DNA of the CDR3 is TGTGCCAGCAGCCAAGATTTGACAGGGCCAACAAGCTCCTATAATTCACCCCTCCACTTT.

This chain uses TRBV7-3 with TRBJ2-3; D might be TRBD2 (6 bases). The germline CDR1 and CDR2 sequences are SGHTA and FQGTGA. Trimming left V 5 bases short and J 1 base short, with 16 bases between. The CDR3 is made up of 16 amino acids. The CDR3 DNA reads TGTGCCAGCAGCCCGTTTGGGGAGGCCGGCACAGATACGCAGTATTTT. It translates to CASSPFGEAGTDTQYF.

The V gene is TRBV29-1, the J gene TRBJ2-2; D is perhaps TRBD1 (6 bases). With 7 bases removed from V and 2 bases from J, the gap between germline ends came to 14 bases. The length of the CDR3 is 14 residues. Germline V gives CDR1 SQVTM, CDR2 ANQGSEA. The CDR3 is CSGLTGVNTGELFF. As DNA, the CDR3 is TGCAGCGGATTGACAGGAGTTAACACCGGGGAGCTGTTTTTT.

The chain has TRBV28 and TRBJ2-7; D uncertain. Germline loops: CDR1 MDHEN, CDR2 SYDVKM. Trimming pared 2 bases from V and 5 bases from J, leaving 13 bases between. CDR3 length: 14 amino acids. Here the CDR3 DNA reads TGTGCCAGCAGTTTAGGTCGAGACTTCGACGAGCAGTACTTC. Translating it yields CASSLGRDFDEQYF.

This clone was seen a single time. The chain is built from TRBV18 and TRBJ1-2; 8 nucleotides line up with TRBD1. Germline V gene sequence: CDR1 KGHSH, CDR2 LQKENI. The CDR3 is 13 amino acids. V dropped 3 bases and J dropped 4; count of bases not matched to a gene: 1. The CDR3 bases are TGTGCCAGCTCACCCACAGGGGGCTATGGCTACACCTTC. Translating it yields CASSPTGGYGYTF.

V and J are TRBV29-1 and TRBJ1-4, with a tentative D call TRBD1 (5 bases). Per the germline V gene, CDR1 is SQVTM and CDR2 is ANQGSEA. With 7 bases removed from V and 8 bases from J, the gap between germline ends came to 17 bases. The CDR3 covers 13 residues. CDR3 in amino acids: CSAGRDSGEKLFF. DNA of the CDR3: TGCAGCGCCGGTAGGGACTCGGGGGAAAAACTGTTTTTT.

This clone has a handful of counts. The chain couples TRBV4-2 to TRBJ2-1, with TRBD2 matching 9 bases. The germline V gene has CDR1 LGHNA and CDR2 YNFKEQ. The V and J ends lost 1 base and 8 bases, in that order; junction bases with no gene match: 15. The CDR3 is 18 residues long. CDR3 loop: CASSQAPRRYAGGYEQFF. The DNA of the CDR3 is TGTGCCAGCAGCCAAGCCCCCAGGAGGTATGCGGGGGGGTATGAGCAGTTCTTC.

The rearrangement uses TRBV7-2 and TRBJ1-4; TRBD1 matches at 8 bases. The CDR3 extends over 15 amino acids. Germline CDR1 reads SGHTA; CDR2 reads FQGNSA. The V gene end was trimmed by 2 bases and the J gene end by 8 bases; junction bases not matched to a gene: 7. DNA for the CDR3: TGTGCCAGCAGCTTATCCCAGGGGGCGAGGGAAAAACTGTTTTTT. Translating gives CASSLSQGAREKLFF.

This chain uses TRBV4-3 with TRBJ2-7; D uncertain. V lost 3 bases to trimming and J lost 0 bases, with 12 bases between them. This CDR3 region has 15 residues. CDR1 is LGHNA and CDR2 is YSLEER in the germline V gene. The CDR3 sequence is CASSHSLYSSYEQYF. CDR3 bases: TGCGCCAGCAGCCACTCTCTTTACAGCTCCTACGAGCAGTACTTC.